The 15 T cell receptor beta chains reported below all come from one sample, sequenced in a study of blood T cell repertoires in COVID-19. TCRdb keeps only in-frame clones here, not all; method: immunoSEQ multiplex PCR. The data contain 250,000 or so clones, roughly 84% of them singletons. Sequenced: peripheral blood. Receptors originate from a middle-aged woman who had recovered from COVID-19.

The chain joins TRBV10-3 to TRBJ2-1, with a possible D match to TRBD2 (6 bases). CDR1 and CDR2 (germline): ENHRY, SYGVKD. V was shortened by 8 bases and J by 7 bases, with 12 bases between the two germline ends. The CDR3 is 12 residues long. Written as DNA, the CDR3 is TGTGCCATCGGGGGGAATTTGAATGAGCAGTTCTTC. Translating gives CAIGGNLNEQFF.

The chain couples TRBV19 to TRBJ1-4, with D tentatively TRBD1 (5 bases). Germline-derived CDR1 and CDR2 are LNHDA and SQIVND (reference sequence). Trimming removed 1 base from V and 8 bases from J, with 14 bases in between. This CDR3 is built from 15 residues. CDR3 coding DNA: TGTGCCAGTAGTATAGCGGCGGGGCACAGCGAAAAACTGTTTTTT. Translated, it gives CASSIAAGHSEKLFF.

The chain recombines TRBV7-2 with TRBJ2-3; TRBD2 matches at 7 bases. Germline loops: CDR1 SGHTA, CDR2 FQGNSA. The V segment lost 1 base and the J segment 6 bases; nucleotides outside the gene matches: 4. There are 14 residues in the CDR3. CDR3 amino acids: CASSLGVSGDTQYF. Written as DNA, the CDR3 is TGTGCCAGCAGCTTAGGTGTTAGCGGGGATACGCAGTATTTT.

With regard to this clone: A much larger clone lies one base from this, so it may be a read error. CDR3 nucleotides: TGTGCCAGCAGGGACAGGGGTTCTAACTATGGCTACACCTTC. It translates to CASRDRGSNYGYTF. The chain combines TRBV2 with TRBJ1-2, with TRBD1 matching 9 bases. The CDR3 spans 14 residues. Losses at the gene ends were 6 bases for V and 0 bases for J; bases not matched to a gene: 2. The germline gives CDR1 SNHLY, CDR2 FYNNEI.

The chain uses TRBV3-1 (or the pseudogene TRBV3-2) and TRBJ2-1; D possibly corresponds to TRBD1 (6 bases). The V end was cut by 6 bases, the J end by 2 bases, with 14 bases between. CDR3 size: 15 residues. The germline gives CDR1 LGHDT, CDR2 YNNKEL (reference sequence). CDR3 amino acids: CASRHTGITYNEQFF. The CDR3 region has the DNA TGTGCCAGCAGACACACAGGGATTACCTACAATGAGCAGTTCTTC.

The CDR3 region has the DNA TGCGCCAGCAGCCCCACTACTAGCGGGGTAGATGAGCAGTTCTTC. Its protein product is CASSPTTSGVDEQFF. J is TRBJ2-1 and V is TRBV4-1, with 10 bases aligning to TRBD2. The CDR3 sequence is 15 residues long. The V gene's germline CDR1 is MGHRA and CDR2 YSYEKL. V shed 4 bases and J 8 bases; nucleotides not matched to a gene: 8.

The chain is built from TRBV7-9 and TRBJ2-2; D is undetermined. The CDR3 loop spans 13 amino acids. The V end lost 5 bases, the J end lost 4 bases, and 8 bases lay between the germline ends. Per germline, CDR1 SEHNR and CDR2 FQNEAQ (reference sequence). The CDR3 sequence: CASSPPGTGELFF. The DNA of the CDR3 is TGTGCCAGCAGCCCCCCGGGCACCGGGGAGCTGTTTTTT.

V gene TRBV15 combines with J gene TRBJ2-5, with 13 bases aligning to TRBD2. CDR1 is LNHNV and CDR2 is YYDKDF in the germline V gene (reference sequence). The CDR3 runs 17 residues. V lost 5 bases to trimming and J lost 1 base; unmatched junction nucleotides: 7. CDR3 sequence (DNA): TGTGCCACCAGCTCGATGACTAGCGGGGGGACCCAAGAGACCCAGTACTTC. Translating it yields CATSSMTSGGTQETQYF.

V and J are TRBV3-1 (or the pseudogene TRBV3-2) and TRBJ2-1; TRBD1 matches at 11 bases. The J segment lost 2 bases and the V segment lost 4 bases, leaving 7 bases of the junction unmatched. CDR3 size: 17 residues. Looked up from germline, CDR1 is LGHDT and CDR2 is YNNKEL (reference sequence). DNA for the CDR3: TGTGCCAGCAGCCGAACCCCGGGACAGGGGGCCTACAATGAGCAGTTCTTC. It is translated as CASSRTPGQGAYNEQFF.

The rearrangement uses TRBV11-2 and TRBJ1-1, with 7 bases identical to TRBD1. CDR1 is SGHAT and CDR2 is FQNNGV in the germline V gene. Trimming at V came to 5 bases and at J to 4 bases, leaving 10 bases not matched to a gene. CDR3 length: 15 residues. The CDR3 sequence: CASSPRQGRGTEAFF. Here the CDR3 DNA reads TGTGCCAGCAGCCCGAGACAGGGCAGGGGCACTGAAGCTTTCTTT. Variable domain in full (rest from reference TRBV11-2 and TRBJ1-1): EAGVAQSPRYKIIEKRQSVAFWCNPISGHATLYWYQQILGQGPKLLIQFQNNGVVDDSQLPKDRFSAERLKGVDSTLKIQPAKLEDSAVYLCASSPRQGRGTEAFFGQGTRLTVV.

V usage is TRBV7-9 and J usage is TRBJ2-1; TRBD1 might be the D (6 bases). The CDR3 consists of 15 residues. CDR1 SEHNR and CDR2 FQNEAQ come from the germline V gene (reference sequence). Trimming pared 5 bases from V and 4 bases from J, leaving 15 bases between. CDR3 region: CASSDGQFLYNEQFF. The CDR3 nucleotides are TGTGCCAGCAGCGACGGACAGTTCTTATACAATGAGCAGTTCTTC.

The chain is built from TRBV27 and TRBJ1-4; 7 bases agree with TRBD1. Germline values: CDR1 MNHEY, CDR2 SMNVEV (reference sequence). This CDR3 is 19 amino acids long. Unmatched junction bases numbered 15, after V lost 0 bases and J lost 5 bases. The DNA of the CDR3 is TGTGCCAGCAGTTTATCCCTCCGGGGACAGTCACGCCCAAATGAAAAACTGTTTTTT. This sequence encodes CASSLSLRGQSRPNEKLFF.

This clone was counted ten times or more. The genes are TRBV9 and TRBJ2-2, with 8 bases aligning to TRBD1. Per the germline V gene, CDR1 is SGDLS and CDR2 is YYNGEE. The CDR3 is 13 amino acids. CDR3 nucleotide sequence: TGTGCGAGCGACAGGGGCGTAACCGGGGAGCTGTTTTTT. Translating it yields CASDRGVTGELFF.

The V gene is TRBV28, the J gene TRBJ2-3, with a possible D match to TRBD1 (5 bases). CDR1 and CDR2 from the germline V gene are MDHEN and SYDVKM. Trimming took 5 bases from V and 6 from J, leaving 12 bases between them. The CDR3 covers 13 residues. The CDR3 nucleotides read TGTGCCAGCAGTCCCCCAGGGTATGATACGCAGTATTTT. It yields the protein CASSPPGYDTQYF. Together with reference TRBV28 and TRBJ2-3, the CDR3 gives the full variable domain: DVKVTQSSRYLVKRTGEKVFLECVQDMDHENMFWYRQDPGLGLRLIYFSYDVKMKEKGDIPEGYSVSREKKERFSLILESASTNQTSMYLCASSPPGYDTQYFGPGTRLTVL.

The J gene is TRBJ2-7, the V gene TRBV5-4, with a possible D match to TRBD2 (5 bases). The CDR3 totals 15 residues. V was trimmed by 0 bases and J by 3 bases, leaving 13 bases between them. CDR1 is SGHNT, CDR2 YYREEE, per germline (reference sequence). CDR3 loop: CASSLGPGSDYEQYF. In nucleotides, the CDR3 is TGTGCCAGCAGCTTGGGCCCGGGGAGCGACTACGAGCAGTACTTC.